The subject of this entry is one T cell receptor (beta chain). This record comes from a study of siplizumab effects on memory and regulatory T cells. This CDR3 comprises 13 residues. Per germline, CDR1 SGHDN and CDR2 FVKESK. Trimming took 2 bases from V and 8 from J, leaving 12 bases between them. Assay used: immunoSEQ multiplex PCR; TCRdb lists only in-frame clones, some missing. The sample has 26,000 or so clones; around 84% are singletons. This receptor was taken from a human donor in good health. The chain has TRBV14 and TRBJ1-2; no definite D call. The sample comprised memory CD4+ T cells sorted from blood. The DNA of the CDR3 is TGTGCCAGCAGCCAATTGAGGTCCCGAGGCTACACCTTC. It translates to CASSQLRSRGYTF.